The 7 T cell receptor beta chains below come from one sample, sequenced in a study of regulatory T cells in long-lasting Graves disease. Libraries of TCR beta came from iRepertoire HTBI primers plus Arm-PCR of CDR3 regions. Each CDR3 protein gets one entry after TCRdb re-called the multiplex PCR reads with MiXCR. Of about 460,000 distinct CDR3 sequences listed, approximately 23% were seen once; the top ten hold around 12%. The sample's time point: persistent/refractory GD, antithyroid drugs over 5 years with positive TRAb. RNA extracted from PBMCs served as the sequencing template. The input for sequencing was peripheral blood mononuclear cells (PBMCs), taken when the disease was refractory, from a patient treated with antithyroid drugs. The origin of the receptors is a female donor with Graves disease.

This clonotype was recorded a few times. The chain links TRBV20-1 to TRBJ1-2; D perhaps matches TRBD1 (5 bases). V was shortened by 0 bases and J by 9 bases, with 17 bases between the two germline ends. This CDR3 is 14 amino acids long. CDR1 is DFQATT and CDR2 is SNEGSKA in the germline V gene (reference sequence). The CDR3 protein is CSAREQGVEDRYTF. Here the CDR3 DNA reads TGCAGTGCTAGAGAGCAGGGCGTCGAGGATCGCTACACCTTC.

The CDR3 reads CASTPQGSTEAFF. CDR3 DNA sequence: TGTGCCAGCACCCCACAGGGGAGCACTGAAGCTTTCTTT. The chain is built from TRBV7-9 and TRBJ1-1; 7 bases are shared with TRBD1. V was pared by 7 bases and J by 4 bases, with 6 bases of the junction left unmatched. The CDR3 sequence is 13 residues long. Germline V gene lookup returns CDR1 SEHNR and CDR2 FQNEAQ (reference sequence).

This clonotype has ten or more counts. The rearrangement links TRBV28 to TRBJ2-2; D gene unclear. The V end lost 7 bases, the J end lost 3 bases, and 12 bases lay between the germline ends. This CDR3 comprises 14 residues. Germline values: CDR1 MDHEN, CDR2 SYDVKM. CDR3 DNA: TGTGCCAGCAAGGTCTTATTATACACCGGGGAGCTGTTTTTT. Translated, it gives CASKVLLYTGELFF.

The chain employs TRBV6-1 and TRBJ1-5; 7 bases align to TRBD1. V lost 8 bases, J lost 5 bases, and 9 bases stayed unmatched. The germline CDR1 and CDR2 sequences are MNHNS and SASEGT. The CDR3 is 14 amino acids. The CDR3 nucleotides read TGTGCCAGCTCCTCCGACAGGGAGGATCAGCCCCAGCATTTT. The encoded protein is CASSSDREDQPQHF.

In this sample, this clonotype turned up many times. J is TRBJ2-7 and V is TRBV11-3; 7 bases fit TRBD1. With V trimmed by 4 bases and J by 4 bases, 10 bases remained unmatched. Per the germline V gene, CDR1 is SGHNT and CDR2 is YENEEA. This CDR3 is 15 amino acids long. Here the CDR3 DNA reads TGTGCCAGCAGCTACCTTGGGGACAGCGGTTACGAGCAGTACTTC. Residues: CASSYLGDSGYEQYF.

This clonotype was observed many times. The V and J genes are TRBV7-3 and TRBJ1-2; possible D gene TRBD1, 6 bases. Trimming stripped 5 bases from V and 9 bases from J, with 13 bases between. This CDR3 comprises 12 residues. Germline V gene lookup returns CDR1 SGHTA and CDR2 FQGTGA. The CDR3 region is CASSPDRQSYTF. In DNA form, the CDR3 reads TGTGCCAGCAGCCCGGACAGACAGAGCTACACCTTC.

In this sample, this clonotype turned up many times. The V call is TRBV7-8, the J call TRBJ2-7; TRBD1 agrees at 12 bases. Per the germline V gene, CDR1 is SGHVS and CDR2 is FQNEAQ. The CDR3 is made up of 15 amino acids. The V gene end was trimmed by 3 bases and the J gene end by 6 bases; junction bases not matched to a gene: 6. The DNA for the CDR3 is TGTGCCAGCAGCTTGAGGGGACAGGGGGCTTTCGAGCAGTACTTC. Translating it yields CASSLRGQGAFEQYF.